A selection of T cell receptor beta chains follows, all from one sample in a study of blood T cells in healthy people across ages. A single record per CDR3 protein comes from TCRdb applying MiXCR to the 5' RACE reads. The table shows some 1.8 million distinct CDR3 sequences, with roughly two fifths occurring only once. Sequencing used blood. All receptors come from a human donor in good health. The CDR3 runs from the conserved cysteine through the conserved F or W. The order of the fields is D gene, clone size, V gene, J gene, CDR3 protein, CDR3 DNA. A D gene is named only where the DNA matches it firmly. Clone size appears in some rows only: once, few, many, or a class for an expanded clone.

d_gene: NA
abundance: few
v_gene: TRBV20-1
j_gene: TRBJ2-1
CDR3aa: CSARVSGGPSSYNEQFF
CDR3nt: TGCAGTGCTAGAGTGTCCGGGGGCCCCAGCTCCTACAATGAGCAGTTCTTC

d_gene: TRBD1
abundance: NA
v_gene: TRBV24-1
j_gene: TRBJ1-5
CDR3aa: CATSDTTGGDQPQHF
CDR3nt: TGTGCCACCAGTGATACCACAGGGGGCGACCAGCCCCAGCATTTT

d_gene: NA
abundance: few
v_gene: TRBV20-1
j_gene: TRBJ1-2
CDR3aa: CSAPGDNLYGYTF
CDR3nt: TGCAGTGCTCCGGGGGACAACCTCTATGGCTACACCTTC

d_gene: NA
abundance: few
v_gene: TRBV9
j_gene: TRBJ1-2
CDR3aa: CAGSGRPYGYTF
CDR3nt: TGTGCCGGCAGCGGGCGGCCCTATGGCTACACCTTC

d_gene: NA
abundance: few
v_gene: TRBV7-2
j_gene: TRBJ2-3
CDR3aa: CASSFQVPDTQYF
CDR3nt: TGTGCCAGCAGCTTTCAGGTCCCAGATACGCAGTATTTT

d_gene: TRBD1
abundance: NA
v_gene: TRBV11-2
j_gene: TRBJ2-6
CDR3aa: CASSFWTGKTGANVLTF
CDR3nt: TGTGCCAGCAGTTTTTGGACAGGGAAGACTGGGGCCAACGTCCTGACTTTC

d_gene: NA
abundance: NA
v_gene: TRBV5-6
j_gene: TRBJ1-2
CDR3aa: CASSLAGRGYYGYTF
CDR3nt: TGTGCCAGCAGCTTGGCCGGTCGAGGGTACTATGGCTACACCTTC

d_gene: NA
abundance: NA
v_gene: TRBV6-5
j_gene: TRBJ2-7
CDR3aa: CASSRGHPAYEQYF
CDR3nt: TGTGCCAGCTCTCGGGGCCATCCAGCCTACGAGCAGTACTTC

d_gene: NA
abundance: NA
v_gene: TRBV6-2/TRBV6-3
j_gene: TRBJ1-2
CDR3aa: CASSYGGGRPNGYTF
CDR3nt: TGTGCCAGCAGTTACGGAGGAGGGAGACCTAATGGCTACACCTTC

d_gene: NA
abundance: NA
v_gene: TRBV19
j_gene: TRBJ2-5
CDR3aa: CASSISGVWTGPETQYF
CDR3nt: TGTGCCAGTAGTATAAGCGGGGTTTGGACAGGGCCAGAGACCCAGTACTTC

d_gene: NA
abundance: NA
v_gene: TRBV3-1
j_gene: TRBJ2-3
CDR3aa: CACSQAYTWNTDTQYF
CDR3nt: TGTGCCTGCAGCCAAGCCTATACGTGGAACACAGATACGCAGTATTTT

d_gene: NA
abundance: NA
v_gene: TRBV7-9
j_gene: TRBJ1-1
CDR3aa: CACSLGPRRGEAFF
CDR3nt: TGTGCCTGCAGCTTAGGTCCTCGGAGGGGTGAAGCTTTCTTT

d_gene: NA
abundance: once
v_gene: TRBV2
j_gene: TRBJ1-1
CDR3aa: CASSDGPPRAFF
CDR3nt: TGTGCCAGCAGTGATGGACCTCCCCGAGCTTTCTTT

d_gene: NA
abundance: NA
v_gene: TRBV28
j_gene: TRBJ2-3
CDR3aa: CASIEGEGYTDTQYF
CDR3nt: TGTGCCAGCATTGAGGGCGAGGGATACACAGATACGCAGTATTTT

d_gene: NA
abundance: NA
v_gene: TRBV13
j_gene: TRBJ1-5
CDR3aa: CASSAGWGQPQHF
CDR3nt: TGTGCCAGCAGCGCAGGGTGGGGGCAGCCCCAGCATTTT

d_gene: TRBD2
abundance: NA
v_gene: TRBV12-3/TRBV12-4
j_gene: TRBJ2-7
CDR3aa: CASTRAGSSYEQYF
CDR3nt: TGTGCCAGCACCCGAGCGGGGAGCTCCTACGAGCAGTACTTC

d_gene: NA
abundance: once
v_gene: TRBV10-3
j_gene: TRBJ2-1
CDR3aa: CAISEGRRGPTQETQFF
CDR3nt: TGTGCCATCAGTGAGGGCCGTAGGGGACCCACGCAAGAGACCCAGTTCTTC

d_gene: NA
abundance: NA
v_gene: TRBV13
j_gene: TRBJ2-7
CDR3aa: CASSLMGPRSYEQYF
CDR3nt: TGTGCCAGCAGCTTAATGGGCCCGAGGTCCTACGAGCAGTACTTC

d_gene: NA
abundance: many
v_gene: TRBV5-1
j_gene: TRBJ2-3
CDR3aa: CASTTQSTDTQYF
CDR3nt: TGCGCCAGCACTACCCAGAGCACAGATACGCAGTATTTT

d_gene: NA
abundance: NA
v_gene: TRBV6-6
j_gene: TRBJ2-1
CDR3aa: CASSTTGYNEQFF
CDR3nt: TGTGCCAGCAGTACGACTGGGTACAATGAGCAGTTCTTC

d_gene: NA
abundance: NA
v_gene: TRBV10-3
j_gene: TRBJ2-5
CDR3aa: CAISESSRYQETQYF
CDR3nt: TGTGCCATCAGCGAGAGTAGCCGGTACCAAGAGACCCAGTACTTC

d_gene: NA
abundance: NA
v_gene: TRBV12-3/TRBV12-4
j_gene: TRBJ2-1
CDR3aa: CASSPFVGMEQFF
CDR3nt: TGTGCCAGCAGCCCCTTCGTTGGGATGGAGCAGTTCTTC

d_gene: TRBD2
abundance: NA
v_gene: TRBV12-3/TRBV12-4
j_gene: TRBJ2-7
CDR3aa: CASSLRGDGEQYF
CDR3nt: TGTGCCAGCAGTTTGCGGGGGGATGGCGAGCAGTACTTC

d_gene: NA
abundance: NA
v_gene: TRBV7-2
j_gene: TRBJ1-4
CDR3aa: CASSLRPTSEKPFF
CDR3nt: TGTGCCAGCAGCTTAAGGCCCACCAGTGAAAAACCGTTTTTT

d_gene: TRBD1
abundance: NA
v_gene: TRBV10-3
j_gene: TRBJ1-2
CDR3aa: CAILRQGVGYTF
CDR3nt: TGTGCCATCCTTAGACAGGGTGTTGGCTACACCTTC

d_gene: NA
abundance: few
v_gene: TRBV12-5
j_gene: TRBJ2-3
CDR3aa: CASGLVETASTDTQYF
CDR3nt: TGTGCTAGTGGTTTGGTTGAGACGGCCAGCACAGATACGCAGTATTTT

d_gene: TRBD1
abundance: NA
v_gene: TRBV28
j_gene: TRBJ2-4
CDR3aa: CASSLRDRGPNEQYF
CDR3nt: TGTGCCAGCAGTTTACGGGACAGGGGACCCAATGAGCAGTACTTC

d_gene: NA
abundance: NA
v_gene: TRBV12-3/TRBV12-4
j_gene: TRBJ2-7
CDR3aa: CASSYHIQEQYF
CDR3nt: TGTGCCAGCAGTTATCATATACAAGAGCAGTACTTC

d_gene: NA
abundance: few
v_gene: TRBV29-1
j_gene: TRBJ2-3
CDR3aa: CSVEAGNEPWSGTQYF
CDR3nt: TGCAGCGTCGAGGCAGGGAACGAGCCATGGTCAGGTACGCAGTATTTT

d_gene: NA
abundance: NA
v_gene: TRBV7-6
j_gene: TRBJ2-7
CDR3aa: CASSLGRRAYEQYF
CDR3nt: TGTGCCAGCAGCTTAGGACGGAGAGCCTACGAGCAGTACTTC

d_gene: NA
abundance: NA
v_gene: TRBV7-2
j_gene: TRBJ2-7
CDR3aa: CASSFDRGREQYF
CDR3nt: TGTGCCAGCAGCTTTGACCGGGGGCGCGAGCAGTACTTC

d_gene: TRBD2
abundance: few
v_gene: TRBV7-2
j_gene: TRBJ2-7
CDR3aa: CASSYTSGGGNEQYF
CDR3nt: TGTGCCAGCAGCTATACTAGCGGGGGGGGAAACGAGCAGTACTTC

d_gene: TRBD2
abundance: few
v_gene: TRBV2
j_gene: TRBJ2-7
CDR3aa: CASSDGGAQEYEQYF
CDR3nt: TGTGCCAGCAGTGACGGGGGGGCGCAGGAGTACGAGCAGTACTTC

d_gene: NA
abundance: NA
v_gene: TRBV7-9
j_gene: TRBJ2-7
CDR3aa: CASSPPSGRYEQYF
CDR3nt: TGTGCCAGCAGCCCCCCCTCAGGGAGGTACGAGCAGTACTTC

d_gene: NA
abundance: few
v_gene: TRBV29-1
j_gene: TRBJ1-1
CDR3aa: CSVVYDMNTEAFF
CDR3nt: TGCAGCGTTGTGTACGATATGAACACTGAAGCTTTCTTT

d_gene: NA
abundance: NA
v_gene: TRBV4-1
j_gene: TRBJ1-2
CDR3aa: CASSQDLASGGYTF
CDR3nt: TGCGCCAGCAGCCAAGATCTCGCTTCAGGTGGCTACACCTTC

d_gene: NA
abundance: NA
v_gene: TRBV27
j_gene: TRBJ1-6
CDR3aa: CGSSPGGGGLNSPLHF
CDR3nt: TGTGGCAGCAGCCCCGGGGGAGGGGGGTTAAATTCACCCCTCCACTTT

d_gene: NA
abundance: NA
v_gene: TRBV20-1
j_gene: TRBJ2-1
CDR3aa: CSARSLGQGNEQFF
CDR3nt: TGCAGTGCTAGATCCTTGGGCCAAGGCAATGAGCAGTTCTTC

d_gene: NA
abundance: few
v_gene: TRBV7-2
j_gene: TRBJ1-5
CDR3aa: CASSARGASYSNQPQHF
CDR3nt: TGTGCCAGCAGCGCCCGGGGGGCCAGCTATAGCAATCAGCCCCAGCATTTT

d_gene: NA
abundance: few
v_gene: TRBV7-3
j_gene: TRBJ1-2
CDR3aa: CASSQAAGAFSGYTF
CDR3nt: TGTGCCAGCAGCCAAGCTGCAGGGGCATTCAGCGGCTACACCTTC

d_gene: NA
abundance: few
v_gene: TRBV25-1
j_gene: TRBJ2-7
CDR3aa: CASSGQGVYYEQYF
CDR3nt: TGTGCCAGCAGTGGTCAGGGTGTTTATTACGAGCAGTACTTC

d_gene: TRBD1
abundance: few
v_gene: TRBV29-1
j_gene: TRBJ1-1
CDR3aa: CSVRGGSDRGIRTEAFF
CDR3nt: TGCAGCGTTAGAGGGGGTTCGGACAGGGGGATTCGGACTGAAGCTTTCTTT

d_gene: TRBD1
abundance: NA
v_gene: TRBV20-1
j_gene: TRBJ1-2
CDR3aa: CSASLPRTGGGYTF
CDR3nt: TGCAGTGCTTCACTTCCTCGGACAGGAGGAGGCTACACCTTC

d_gene: NA
abundance: many
v_gene: TRBV29-1
j_gene: TRBJ1-1
CDR3aa: CSVVPRGTEAFF
CDR3nt: TGCAGCGTGGTACCGCGGGGCACTGAAGCTTTCTTT

d_gene: NA
abundance: NA
v_gene: TRBV28
j_gene: TRBJ2-6
CDR3aa: CASSSLRGELSGANVLTF
CDR3nt: TGTGCCAGCAGTTCTCTCAGGGGGGAGCTCTCTGGGGCCAACGTCCTGACTTTC

d_gene: NA
abundance: few
v_gene: TRBV12-3/TRBV12-4
j_gene: TRBJ2-7
CDR3aa: CASSLGHLYEQYF
CDR3nt: TGTGCCAGCAGTTTGGGACACCTCTACGAGCAGTACTTC

d_gene: TRBD1
abundance: few
v_gene: TRBV4-3
j_gene: TRBJ2-7
CDR3aa: CASSQVGTGEDEQYF
CDR3nt: TGCGCCAGCAGCCAAGTCGGGACAGGGGAGGACGAGCAGTACTTC

d_gene: TRBD1
abundance: few
v_gene: TRBV7-3
j_gene: TRBJ1-2
CDR3aa: CASSLTDFLHDRGHGYGYTF
CDR3nt: TGTGCCAGCAGCTTAACAGATTTTCTACATGACAGGGGGCATGGCTATGGCTACACCTTC

d_gene: TRBD2
abundance: few
v_gene: TRBV29-1
j_gene: TRBJ2-1
CDR3aa: CSVDTSGSYNEQFF
CDR3nt: TGCAGCGTTGATACTAGCGGGTCCTACAATGAGCAGTTCTTC

d_gene: NA
abundance: NA
v_gene: TRBV20-1
j_gene: TRBJ2-5
CDR3aa: CSARDRRSGTQYF
CDR3nt: TGCAGTGCTAGAGATAGGCGAAGCGGGACCCAGTACTTC